Reported below is one TCR beta chain. What it binds is unknown. PCR was performed using 60 Vbeta and 13 Jbeta primers. Some clones are missing from TCRdb's copy, which holds only in-frame ones; the method was immunoSEQ multiplex PCR. The table records about 160,000 clones, 70% to 80% of them present only once. The sample belongs to a study of cytomegalovirus exposure and HLA in healthy donors. Trimming removed 3 bases at V and 1 base at J, with 7 bases between. The CDR3 extends over 13 amino acids. Study-level results: Presence/absence analyses supposed approximately even sequencing depth among donors.

J is TRBJ2-7 and V is TRBV23-1; D not certain. TRBV23-1 is annotated as an ORF whose role is uncertain. Specimen: PBMCs. This TCR was sampled from a middle-aged man in good health and CMV-seronegative. Here the CDR3 DNA reads TGCGCCAGCAGTCAGCAGTATTCCTACGAGCAGTACTTC. Translated, it gives CASSQQYSYEQYF.